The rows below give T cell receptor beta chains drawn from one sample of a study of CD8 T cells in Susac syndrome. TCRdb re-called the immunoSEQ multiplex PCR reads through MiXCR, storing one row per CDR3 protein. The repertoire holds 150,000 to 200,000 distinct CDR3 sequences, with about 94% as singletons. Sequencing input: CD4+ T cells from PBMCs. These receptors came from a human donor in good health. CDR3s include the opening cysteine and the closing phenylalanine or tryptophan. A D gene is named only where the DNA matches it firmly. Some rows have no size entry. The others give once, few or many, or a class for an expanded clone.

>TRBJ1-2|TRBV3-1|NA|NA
TGTGCCAGCAGCGAGCAGGGGCTGTCTGGCTACACCTTC
CASSEQGLSGYTF
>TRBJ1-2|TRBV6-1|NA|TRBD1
TGTGCCAGCAGCGCCGGACAGGGTGCTCGTTACTATGGCTACACCTTC
CASSAGQGARYYGYTF
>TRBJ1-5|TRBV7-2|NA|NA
TGTGCCAGCAGCCCCTTTGTCGTGGACAATCAGCCCCAGCATTTT
CASSPFVVDNQPQHF
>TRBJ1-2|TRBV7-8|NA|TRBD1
TGTGCCAGCAGCTTCCCGGTCGTTGGGACAGGGGGCGCGAGTGGCTACACCTTC
CASSFPVVGTGGASGYTF
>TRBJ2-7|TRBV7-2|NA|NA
TGTGCCAGCAGCCAGTGGCTCGAGCAGTACTTC
CASSQWLEQYF
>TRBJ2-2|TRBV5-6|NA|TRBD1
TGTGCCAGCAGCTTGCGGGACAGGGGGCTCACCGGGGAGCTGTTTTTT
CASSLRDRGLTGELFF
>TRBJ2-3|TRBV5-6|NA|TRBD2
TGTGCCAGCAGCTTGGCCACTACTAGCGGCACAGATACGCAGTATTTT
CASSLATTSGTDTQYF
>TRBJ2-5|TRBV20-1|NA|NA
TGCAGTGCTTCGGACCCCCAAGAGACCCAGTACTTC
CSASDPQETQYF
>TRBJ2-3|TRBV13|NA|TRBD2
TGTGCCAGCAGCTTAGGAAGGACTAGCGGGTCAGATACGCAGTATTTT
CASSLGRTSGSDTQYF
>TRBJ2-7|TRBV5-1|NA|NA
TGCGCCAGCGCAGAAGGGGGGACGGGACCCTACGAGCAGTACTTC
CASAEGGTGPYEQYF
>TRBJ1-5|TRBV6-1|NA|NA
TGTGCCAGCAGTGAAGCGCCTATCGGGGTTCGGCCCCAGCATTTT
CASSEAPIGVRPQHF
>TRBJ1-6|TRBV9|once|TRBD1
TGTGCCAGCAGCGTGGGGGACAGTCGAATTTCACCCCTCCACTTT
CASSVGDSRISPLHF
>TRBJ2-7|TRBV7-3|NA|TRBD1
TGTGCCAGCAGCTCGGGACAGAACTACGAGCAGTACTTC
CASSSGQNYEQYF
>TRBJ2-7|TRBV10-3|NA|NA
TGTGCCATCAGCCTCAACAGGGTAGGCGAGCAGTACTTC
CAISLNRVGEQYF
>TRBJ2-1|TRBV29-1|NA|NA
TGCAGCGGCTTAGAGGATAATGAGCAGTTCTTC
CSGLEDNEQFF
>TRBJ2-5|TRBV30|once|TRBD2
TGTGCCTGGAATAGCGGGGGGAAACAAGAGACCCAGTACTTC
CAWNSGGKQETQYF
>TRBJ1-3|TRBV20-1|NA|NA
TGCAGTGCACGGGACCCCCAGAGCTCTGGAAACACCATATATTTT
CSARDPQSSGNTIYF
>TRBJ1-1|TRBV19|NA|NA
TGTGCCAGTAGAGTTTACATGAACACTGAAGCTTTCTTT
CASRVYMNTEAFF